This TCR beta chain was identified in a study of blood T cell repertoires in COVID-19. Study at large: Sources were T cells, B-cell-depleted T cells, or PBMCs; the material itself was cDNA or gDNA.

In the authors' workflow: Reference gene primer amplification gave nucleated cell count estimates. Produced via immunoSEQ multiplex PCR; TCRdb's table is partial and in-frame only. Clone size and the V and J calls come from that table; the DNA yielded D and trimming. In the table there are over 140,000 clones, 70% to 80% of which are singletons. Trimming stripped 1 base from V and 7 bases from J, with 5 bases between. Per germline, CDR1 SGHVS and CDR2 FQNEAQ. The CDR3 consists of 12 residues. The receptor was isolated from an elderly woman with active or convalescent COVID-19. The chain combines TRBV7-8 with TRBJ2-1; D is unresolved. Sample: peripheral blood. DNA for the CDR3: TGTGCCAGCAGCTTAGACCGGAATGAGCAGTTCTTC. Amino acid sequence: CASSLDRNEQFF.